This T cell receptor (beta chain) is drawn from a study of regulatory T cells in long-lasting Graves disease. Study-level results: Segments TRBV28, TRBJ1-2 and TRBJ2-5 showed preferential usage in persistent disease. Relative to newly diagnosed Graves' patients, persistent ones had lower TCR diversity.

About this clonotype itself: Antigen specificity is unknown.

CDR3 length: 18 amino acids. With V trimmed by 4 bases and J by 2 bases, 9 bases remained unmatched. Per the germline V gene, CDR1 is KGHSH and CDR2 is LQKENI. Indicated time point: newly diagnosed GD, antithyroid drugs for less than 3 months. From PBMCs, RNA was extracted and then used to make the TCR library. Building of the TCR beta libraries involved iRepertoire HTBI primers and Arm-PCR of CDR3 regions. TCRdb reprocessed the multiplex PCR reads with MiXCR, giving one entry per CDR3 protein. The sample carries 450,000 to 600,000 distinct CDR3 sequences, roughly 14% recorded once. These data were also reused for a study on T cells in Graves' hyperthyroidism and ophthalmopathy. That paper adds: Graves' hyperthyroidism showing no ophthalmopathy progression within 18 months was considered stable.

The TCR sequence derives from a man under 40 with Graves disease. This rearrangement joins TRBV18 to TRBJ2-5; 14 nucleotides agree with TRBD2. This sample comprised peripheral blood mononuclear cells (PBMCs), obtained at new diagnosis, from a patient treated with antithyroid drugs. CDR3 bases: TGTGCCAGCTCACTGCTAAGGGGACTAGCGGGAGAGCAAGAGACCCAGTACTTC. As protein: CASSLLRGLAGEQETQYF. Supplemented by reference TRBV18 and TRBJ2-5, the full variable domain reads NAGVMQNPRHLVRRRGQEARLRCSPMKGHSHVYWYRQLPEEGLKFMVYLQKENIIDESGMPKERFSAEFPKEGPSILRIQQVVRGDSAAYFCASSLLRGLAGEQETQYFGPGTRLLVL.